This is a list of T cell receptor beta chains from one sample in a study of T cell responses to AZD1222 COVID-19 vaccine. Repertoires were generated with immunoSEQ multiplex PCR, while TCRdb's copy carries only in-frame clones and drops some. The table has about 100,000 clones, around 87% seen once. The material sequenced was peripheral blood, taken on day 0 of AZD1222 vaccination. Receptors were obtained from an adult in good health. Each CDR3 is given with its conserved first and last residue. The D gene is left open where the match is weak. Expanded clones get a size class; other rows say once, few or many, or leave the size out.

J gene	clone size	V gene	D gene	CDR3 protein	CDR3 DNA
TRBJ2-6	-	TRBV28	-	CASSLLGSGSGANVLTF	TGTGCCAGCAGTTTATTGGGCTCCGGCTCTGGGGCCAACGTCCTGACTTTC
TRBJ1-5	-	TRBV27	-	CASKGGAGSQPQHF	TGTGCCAGCAAGGGTGGGGCGGGGAGTCAGCCCCAGCATTTT
TRBJ2-3	-	TRBV5-4	-	CASSLGGAFTDTQYF	TGTGCCAGCAGCTTGGGTGGGGCATTCACAGATACGCAGTATTTT
TRBJ1-1	-	TRBV7-6	-	CASSLQGNTEAFF	TGTGCCAGCAGCTTACAGGGGAACACTGAAGCTTTCTTT
TRBJ1-5	-	TRBV19	TRBD1	CASRPTGGSNQPQHF	TGTGCCAGTAGGCCAACAGGGGGAAGCAATCAGCCCCAGCATTTT
TRBJ2-7	-	TRBV28	TRBD1	CASSTRSRDSGSSYEQYF	TGTGCCAGCAGCACCCGTAGCCGGGACAGCGGCTCTTCCTACGAGCAGTACTTC
TRBJ1-1	once	TRBV7-2	TRBD1	CASSWTGGNTEAFF	TGTGCCAGCAGTTGGACAGGGGGGAACACTGAAGCTTTCTTT
TRBJ2-6	-	TRBV5-4	-	CASSLFRGASGANVLTF	TGTGCCAGCAGCTTGTTCAGGGGGGCCTCTGGGGCCAACGTCCTGACTTTC
TRBJ1-4	once	TRBV6-5	TRBD1	CASSPRGPTNEKLFF	TGTGCCAGCAGTCCCAGGGGGCCGACTAATGAAAAACTGTTTTTT
TRBJ1-6	-	TRBV7-2	TRBD1	CASSLRAGGDSPLHF	TGTGCCAGCAGCTTAAGGGCAGGGGGCGACTCACCCCTCCACTTT
TRBJ1-1	-	TRBV18	-	CASSAPGPANTEAFF	TGTGCCAGCTCAGCCCCGGGGCCAGCGAACACTGAAGCTTTCTTT
TRBJ1-5	-	TRBV7-5	-	CVRSLDPQPQHF	TGTGTCAGAAGCTTAGATCCTCAGCCCCAGCATTTT
TRBJ2-7	-	TRBV6-5	-	CASSHGGPSYEQYF	TGTGCCAGCAGTCACGGGGGGCCCTCCTACGAGCAGTACTTC
TRBJ2-6	-	TRBV7-2	-	CASSPDSGANVLTF	TGTGCCAGCAGCCCGGACTCTGGGGCCAACGTCCTGACTTTC
TRBJ1-4	-	TRBV30	-	CAWSPGNRANEKLFF	TGTGCCTGGAGCCCGGGGAACAGGGCGAATGAAAAACTGTTTTTT
TRBJ2-3	-	TRBV19	TRBD2	CASTPKTSVGTDTQYF	TGTGCCAGTACCCCAAAGACTAGCGTAGGCACAGATACGCAGTATTTT
TRBJ1-1	few	TRBV15	TRBD1	CATSRQGTEAFF	TGTGCCACCAGCCGACAGGGCACTGAAGCTTTCTTT
TRBJ1-5	-	TRBV6-5	TRBD1	CASTPGTDSNQPQHF	TGTGCCAGCACCCCCGGGACAGATAGCAATCAGCCCCAGCATTTT
TRBJ1-6	-	TRBV7-9	-	CASSLTPEPNSPLHF	TGTGCCAGCAGCTTAACTCCTGAGCCCAATTCACCCCTCCACTTT
TRBJ1-2	-	TRBV30	-	CAWSIRRYGYTF	TGTGCCTGGAGTATCCGGAGATATGGCTACACCTTC
TRBJ1-1	once	TRBV7-5	-	CVRSKSGRRGKNTEAFF	TGTGTCAGAAGCAAAAGCGGGCGGCGGGGGAAGAACACTGAAGCTTTCTTT
TRBJ1-4	-	TRBV6-2/TRBV6-3	TRBD1	CASSEPGQSEKLFF	TGTGCCAGCAGCGAACCGGGACAGAGTGAAAAACTGTTTTTT